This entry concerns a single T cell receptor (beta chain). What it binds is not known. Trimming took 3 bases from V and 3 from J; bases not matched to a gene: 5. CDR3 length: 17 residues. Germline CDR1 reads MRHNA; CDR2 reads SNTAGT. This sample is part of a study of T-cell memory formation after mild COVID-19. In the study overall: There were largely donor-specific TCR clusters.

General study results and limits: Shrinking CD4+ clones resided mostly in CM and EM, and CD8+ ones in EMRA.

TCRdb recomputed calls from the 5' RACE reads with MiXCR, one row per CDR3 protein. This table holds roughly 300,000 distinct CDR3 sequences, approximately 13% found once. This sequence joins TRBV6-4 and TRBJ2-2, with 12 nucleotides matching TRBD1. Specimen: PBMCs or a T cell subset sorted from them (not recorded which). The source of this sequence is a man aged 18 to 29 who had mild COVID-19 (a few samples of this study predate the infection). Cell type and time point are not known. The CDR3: CASSEGTGGLYTGELFF. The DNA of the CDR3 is TGTGCCAGCAGTGAAGGGACAGGGGGCTTGTACACCGGGGAGCTGTTTTTT.